The next 20 T cell receptor beta chains were all read from a single sample in a study of blood T cell repertoires in COVID-19. The repertoire was sequenced with immunoSEQ multiplex PCR; TCRdb's copy has only in-frame clones and lacks some. The sample lists about 210,000 clones, around 82% occurring once. The sample consisted of peripheral blood. All receptors come from a woman between 45 and 65 years old with acute or convalescent COVID-19.

The V call is TRBV5-1, the J call TRBJ1-4; TRBD1 aligns across 8 bases. This CDR3 contains 16 residues. Germline V gives CDR1 SGHRS, CDR2 YFSETQ. J lost 0 bases, V lost 2 bases, and 3 bases had no gene match. In DNA form, the CDR3 reads TGCGCCAGCAGCTTCGGGACAGGCGCAACTAATGAAAAACTGTTTTTT. This codes for CASSFGTGATNEKLFF.

The chain is built from TRBV30 and TRBJ1-1; 10 bases are a match to TRBD1. This CDR3 has 13 amino acids. Germline CDR1 reads GTSNPN; CDR2 reads SVGIG (reference sequence). With V trimmed by 4 bases and J by 8 bases, 7 bases remained unmatched. CDR3 protein: CAWISGTGEEAFF. The CDR3 DNA reads as TGTGCCTGGATTTCCGGGACAGGGGAGGAAGCTTTCTTT.

The chain recombines TRBV24-1 with TRBJ2-3; 8 bases are shared with TRBD2. There are 13 residues in the CDR3. Germline V gene sequence: CDR1 KGHDR, CDR2 SFDVKD. V shed 7 bases, J shed 5 bases, and the junction held 4 bases outside the gene matches. CDR3 amino acids: CATRSGSGDTQYF. In nucleotides, the CDR3 is TGTGCCACCAGGAGCGGGAGTGGAGATACGCAGTATTTT.

There are a few counts of this clone. V usage is TRBV5-1 and J usage is TRBJ1-1; a weak D match, TRBD1 (5 bases). Trimming took 0 bases from V and 11 from J, leaving 8 bases between them. The CDR3 is 11 residues long. CDR1 is SGHRS, CDR2 YFSETQ, per germline. This chain's CDR3 is CASSLEGQAFF. The CDR3 coding sequence is TGCGCCAGCAGCTTGGAGGGGCAGGCTTTCTTT.

The chain couples TRBV4-1 to TRBJ2-1, with TRBD2 identical over 7 bases. The germline gives CDR1 MGHRA, CDR2 YSYEKL. J gave up 8 bases and V 4 bases, and 11 bases lay outside the gene matches. This CDR3 has 15 amino acids. Here the CDR3 DNA reads TGCGCCAGCAGCCCACTGGGGCTAGCGGTGGATGAGCAGTTCTTC. It yields the protein CASSPLGLAVDEQFF.

This rearrangement joins TRBV24-1 to TRBJ2-1, with TRBD1 identical over 9 bases. Germline lookup yields CDR1 KGHDR and CDR2 SFDVKD. The J segment lost 6 bases and the V segment lost 4 bases, leaving 9 bases of the junction unmatched. The CDR3 length is 16 residues. The CDR3 DNA reads as TGTGCCACCAGTGACCCCGGGACAGGGCTTCGCAATGAGCAGTTCTTC. It translates to CATSDPGTGLRNEQFF.

The rearrangement joins TRBV19 to TRBJ2-7; 7 bases agree with TRBD1. V lost 7 bases to trimming and J lost 3 bases; unmatched junction nucleotides: 9. The CDR3 consists of 14 residues. The germline V gene encodes CDR1 LNHDA and CDR2 SQIVND (reference sequence). CDR3: CASTEWAGGYEQYF. The DNA of the CDR3 is TGTGCCAGTACCGAATGGGCAGGGGGCTACGAGCAGTACTTC.

The CDR3 is CATTAGETQYF. CDR3 nucleotide sequence: TGTGCCACCACCGCGGGGGAGACCCAGTACTTC. The rearrangement links TRBV12-3 or TRBV12-4 to TRBJ2-5; D possibly corresponds to TRBD2 (6 bases). V lost 10 bases and J lost 5, with 11 bases in between. CDR3 length: 11 residues.

The chain joins TRBV28 to TRBJ2-4; a possible D gene is TRBD2 (6 bases). This CDR3 comprises 14 residues. Germline assignment: CDR1 MDHEN and CDR2 SYDVKM. V lost 6 bases and J 8 bases, leaving 17 bases between the germline ends. CDR3 protein: CASSPGLGRDIQYF. Written as DNA, the CDR3 is TGTGCCAGCAGCCCGGGACTCGGTCGTGACATTCAGTACTTC.

This chain joins TRBV3-1 (or the pseudogene TRBV3-2) and TRBJ2-1; maybe TRBD2 (6 bases). The V gene's germline CDR1 is LGHDT and CDR2 YNNKEL (reference sequence). V was shortened by 3 bases and J by 3 bases, with 9 bases between the two germline ends. The CDR3 consists of 14 residues. CDR3 loop: CASSHRGYYNEQFF. The CDR3 DNA follows: TGTGCCAGCAGCCATCGGGGGTACTACAATGAGCAGTTCTTC.

The chain uses TRBV9 and TRBJ2-1; 10 bases fit TRBD2. Trimming took 2 bases from V and 2 from J; bases not matched to a gene: 4. CDR3 length: 16 residues. Germline V gene sequence: CDR1 SGDLS, CDR2 YYNGEE. CDR3 sequence reads: CASSVSSGSAYNEQFF. The CDR3 DNA sequence: TGTGCCAGCAGCGTGTCTAGCGGGAGTGCCTACAATGAGCAGTTCTTC.

V and J are TRBV10-3 and TRBJ2-5; D may be TRBD1 (5 bases). V was cut by 3 bases and J by 4 bases, with 9 bases left in between. CDR3 size: 13 residues. The germline V gene has CDR1 ENHRY and CDR2 SYGVKD. For the CDR3, the DNA is TGTGCCATCAGTGAACAGGAACGAGAGACCCAGTACTTC. Residues: CAISEQERETQYF.

About this clone: The identical CDR3 is also encoded by other nucleotide sequences in the sample. This chain uses TRBV24-1 with TRBJ1-2; 7 positions match TRBD1. V trimming: 4 bases; J trimming: 5 bases; junction bases outside the gene matches: 3. The germline V gene has CDR1 KGHDR and CDR2 SFDVKD. The CDR3 totals 13 residues. The CDR3 DNA follows: TGTGCCACCAGTGACCTACAGGGGTATGGCTACACCTTC. This sequence encodes CATSDLQGYGYTF.

This rearrangement joins TRBV6-5 to TRBJ1-6; tentative D call: TRBD1 (5 bases). Germline values: CDR1 MNHEY, CDR2 SVGAGI. This CDR3 is built from 13 residues. The V and J ends lost 7 bases and 7 bases respectively, with 11 bases between them. The CDR3 DNA follows: TGTGCCAGCACCTCAGGGCGGAATTCACCCCTCCACTTT. This sequence encodes CASTSGRNSPLHF.

J is TRBJ2-3 and V is TRBV27, with TRBD1 identical over 9 bases. The ends lost 6 bases at V and 4 bases at J; junction bases unmatched: 8. Germline CDR1 reads MNHEY; CDR2 reads SMNVEV (reference sequence). The CDR3 loop spans 15 amino acids. The CDR3 region has the DNA TGTGCCAGCAGACCAAGACAGGGGGGGTCAGATACGCAGTATTTT. Translation gives CASRPRQGGSDTQYF.

The chain links TRBV6-5 to TRBJ1-2; 9 bases fit TRBD1. The CDR3 has 14 amino acids. V was pared by 2 bases and J by 7 bases, with 5 bases of the junction left unmatched. CDR1 and CDR2 (germline): MNHEY, SVGAGI. CDR3 sequence reads: CASSYHGQGFGYTF. The CDR3 bases are TGTGCCAGCAGTTACCATGGACAGGGGTTTGGCTACACCTTC.

This clone was picked up many times. The chain carries TRBV19 and TRBJ1-5; a possible D gene is TRBD1 (6 bases). The CDR3 is 14 amino acids. CDR1 is LNHDA and CDR2 is SQIVND in the germline V gene (reference sequence). With 4 bases removed from V and 2 bases from J, the gap between germline ends came to 9 bases. CDR3 in DNA: TGTGCCAGTAGTAGATACAGGGGCAATCAGCCCCAGCATTTT. Amino acids: CASSRYRGNQPQHF.

V and J are TRBV2 and TRBJ2-1, with 11 bases identical to TRBD1. Germline CDR1 SNHLY, CDR2 FYNNEI. Losses at the gene ends were 7 bases for V and 5 bases for J; bases not matched to a gene: 4. The CDR3 runs to 14 residues. The CDR3 sequence: CASTRDRGDNEQFF. As DNA, the CDR3 is TGTGCCAGCACCCGGGACAGGGGGGACAATGAGCAGTTCTTC. Full variable domain (remainder filled in from reference TRBV2 and TRBJ2-1): EPEVTQTPSHQVTQMGQEVILRCVPISNHLYFYWYRQILGQKVEFLVSFYNNEISEKSEIFDDQFSVERPDGSNFTLKIRSTKLEDSAMYFCASTRDRGDNEQFFGPGTRLTVL.

V usage is TRBV4-2 and J usage is TRBJ2-1; 8 bases fit TRBD1. CDR1 LGHNA and CDR2 YNFKEQ come from the germline V gene. The CDR3 is made up of 14 amino acids. Trimming cost V 6 bases and J 3 bases; bases outside gene matches: 4. CDR3 region: CASRADRGYNEQFF. The CDR3 coding sequence is TGTGCCAGCAGGGCCGACAGGGGCTACAATGAGCAGTTCTTC.

The V call is TRBV6-6, the J call TRBJ2-1; 7 bases match TRBD2. The CDR3 contains 14 residues. Per the germline V gene, CDR1 is MNHNY and CDR2 is SVGAGI (reference sequence). V dropped 11 bases and J dropped 7; count of bases not matched to a gene: 14. CDR3 loop: CAAGDPGVVNEQFF. The CDR3 bases are TGTGCCGCGGGGGATCCGGGAGTAGTGAATGAGCAGTTCTTC.